The source of this T cell receptor beta chain is a study of blood T cell repertoires in COVID-19. Study-level information: Both acute and convalescent COVID-19 samples were obtained from the United States, Italy and Spain. Nucleic acid was either cDNA or gDNA, and it came from T cells, B-cell-depleted T cells, or PBMCs.

TCRdb's table, derived via immunoSEQ multiplex PCR, lists solely in-frame clones and lacks some. The data contain about 100,000 clones, about 86% of them seen just once; the ten biggest clones take up roughly 1.7%. In germline, CDR1 is SGHDN, CDR2 FVKESK. This CDR3 region has 16 residues. With V trimmed by 4 bases and J by 2 bases, 8 bases remained unmatched. This TCR derives from a man of 80 years or more with acute or convalescent COVID-19. The sample was peripheral blood. This chain connects TRBV14 to TRBJ2-1; TRBD2 matches 7 bases. CDR3 DNA sequence: TGTGCCAGCAGCCTAGGGGAGCGGGGTGCCTACAATGAGCAGTTCTTC. Its translation is CASSLGERGAYNEQFF. Full variable domain (remainder filled in from reference TRBV14 and TRBJ2-1): EAGVTQFPSHSVIEKGQTVTLRCDPISGHDNLYWYRRVMGKEIKFLLHFVKESKQDESGMPNNRFLAERTGGTYSTLKVQPAELEDSGVYFCASSLGERGAYNEQFFGPGTRLTVL.